Listed here are 25 T cell receptor beta chains from one sample, sequenced in a study of shared clonotypes between healthy human individuals. CD8 cells classed as naive were CD45RO-negative and positively selected for CCR7, excluding terminally differentiated effector memory CD45RA+ cells. Sequencing was performed with immunoSEQ multiplex PCR; in TCRdb, only in-frame clones are kept and a portion is missing. The sample holds some 2.1 million clones, approximately 94% seen once. Source material: naive CD8+ T cells sorted from blood. The origin of the receptors is a man aged 18 to 35 in good health.

This clone was observed a single time. The chain recombines TRBV7-6 with TRBJ1-4; D remains unclear. The germline gives CDR1 SGHVS, CDR2 FNYEAQ. The CDR3 has 17 amino acids. V was trimmed by 3 bases and J by 4 bases, leaving 18 bases between them. In nucleotides, the CDR3 is TGTGCCAGCAGCTTTGGAACAGCGGTTGGGTTTAATGAAAAACTGTTTTTT. Translating gives CASSFGTAVGFNEKLFF. The entire variable domain, with the rest obtained from reference TRBV7-6 and TRBJ1-4, is as follows: GAGVSQSPRYKVTKRGQDVALRCDPISGHVSLYWYRQALGQGPEFLTYFNYEAQQDKSGLPNDRFSAERPEGSISTLTIQRTEQRDSAMYRCASSFGTAVGFNEKLFFGSGTQLSVL.

This sequence joins TRBV5-4 and TRBJ2-3; D tentatively reads TRBD1 or TRBD2 (5 bases each). Trimming took off 6 bases at V and 1 base at J, with 12 bases between the two ends. The length of the CDR3 is 14 residues. In germline, CDR1 is SGHNT, CDR2 YYREEE (reference sequence). The CDR3 coding sequence is TGTGCCAGCAACCGGGACCGCGGCACAGATACGCAGTATTTT. Translation gives CASNRDRGTDTQYF.

A note on this clone: This sample includes further DNA sequences coding for the same CDR3. The rearrangement joins TRBV7-9 to TRBJ1-4; the D gene is possibly TRBD1 (5 bases). There are 12 residues in the CDR3. CDR1 and CDR2 from the germline V gene are SEHNR and FQNEAQ (reference sequence). Deletions cut 1 base from V and 8 bases from J, with 5 bases between. The DNA of the CDR3 is TGTGCCAGCAGCTTAGAGGGGGAAAAACTGTTTTTT. Amino acid sequence: CASSLEGEKLFF.

The chain combines TRBV7-9 with TRBJ1-5; the D gene is possibly TRBD1 (5 bases). Germline V gene lookup returns CDR1 SEHNR and CDR2 FQNEAQ (reference sequence). Trimming pared 5 bases from V and 0 bases from J, leaving 14 bases between. This CDR3 comprises 16 residues. The CDR3 loop is CASSMSDGHSNQPQHF. DNA for the CDR3: TGTGCCAGCAGCATGTCGGACGGACATAGCAATCAGCCCCAGCATTTT.

This sequence joins TRBV2 and TRBJ2-7; 10 bases are shared with TRBD1. This CDR3 spans 16 amino acids. Germline CDR1 SNHLY, CDR2 FYNNEI. J lost 2 bases, V lost 2 bases, and 6 bases had no gene match. CDR3 DNA sequence: TGTGCCAGCAGTGAACCCGGGACAGGGGCCCCCTACGAGCAGTACTTC. It translates to CASSEPGTGAPYEQYF. Combining the CDR3 with reference TRBV2 and TRBJ2-7 gives the whole variable domain EPEVTQTPSHQVTQMGQEVILRCVPISNHLYFYWYRQILGQKVEFLVSFYNNEISEKSEIFDDQFSVERPDGSNFTLKIRSTKLEDSAMYFCASSEPGTGAPYEQYFGPGTRLTVT.

The rearrangement joins TRBV28 to TRBJ2-7; no firm D call. Looked up from germline, CDR1 is MDHEN and CDR2 is SYDVKM. The length of the CDR3 is 13 residues. Trimming pared 6 bases from V and 1 base from J, leaving 10 bases between. The CDR3 coding sequence is TGTGCCAGCAGATCTAGAGGATCCTACGAGCAGTACTTC. It is translated as CASRSRGSYEQYF.

This sequence joins TRBV7-9 and TRBJ2-3, with 7 bases matching TRBD2. The CDR3 contains 15 residues. The V and J ends lost 3 bases and 1 base, in that order; junction bases with no gene match: 4. Germline V gene data show CDR1 as SEHNR and CDR2 as FQNEAQ (reference sequence). The CDR3 here is CASSFPSGGTDTQYF. CDR3 bases: TGTGCCAGCAGCTTTCCCAGCGGGGGCACAGATACGCAGTATTTT.

This clone came up once. The rearrangement links TRBV5-4 to TRBJ1-6; D perhaps matches TRBD1 (6 bases). This CDR3 spans 12 amino acids. Per germline, CDR1 SGHNT and CDR2 YYREEE (reference sequence). The ends were cut back, 5 bases at V and 8 bases at J, with 8 bases in the middle. The CDR3: CASRAGDSPLHF. In DNA form, the CDR3 reads TGTGCCAGCAGGGCAGGGGATTCACCCCTCCACTTT. The entire variable domain, with the rest obtained from reference TRBV5-4 and TRBJ1-6, is as follows: ETGVTQSPTHLIKTRGQQVTLRCSSQSGHNTVSWYQQALGQGPQFIFQYYREEENGRGNFPPRFSGLQFPNYSSELNVNALELDDSALYLCASRAGDSPLHFGNGTRLTVT.

The CDR3 loop is CASSWTGGGYTEAFF. The CDR3 nucleotides read TGCGCCAGCAGCTGGACAGGGGGCGGGTACACTGAAGCTTTCTTT. J is TRBJ1-1 and V is TRBV5-1, with TRBD1 identical over 11 bases. CDR3 size: 15 residues. V lost 3 bases, J lost 3 bases, and 4 bases stayed unmatched. Germline loops: CDR1 SGHRS, CDR2 YFSETQ. Full variable domain (outside the CDR3, taken from reference TRBV5-1 and TRBJ1-1): KAGVTQTPRYLIKTRGQQVTLSCSPISGHRSVSWYQQTPGQGLQFLFEYFSETQRNKGNFPGRFSGRQFSNSRSEMNVSTLELGDSALYLCASSWTGGGYTEAFFGQGTRLTVV.

The chain combines TRBV5-1 with TRBJ2-2, with TRBD1 as a possible D gene (5 bases). The CDR3 length is 16 residues. V lost 0 bases and J lost 1, with 10 bases in between. Germline V gene lookup returns CDR1 SGHRS and CDR2 YFSETQ. The CDR3: CASSLGGQGNTGELFF. The CDR3 DNA reads TGCGCCAGCAGCTTGGGAGGTCAGGGGAACACCGGGGAGCTGTTTTTT.

V is TRBV27 and J is TRBJ2-1; 11 bases match TRBD2. The CDR3 has 14 residues. CDR1 MNHEY and CDR2 SMNVEV come from the germline V gene (reference sequence). Trimming cost V 5 bases and J 9 bases; bases outside gene matches: 6. CDR3 DNA: TGTGCCAGCAGTCCGGCTAGCGGGGGGCCTGAGCAGTTCTTC. Its protein product is CASSPASGGPEQFF.

The chain recombines TRBV6-1 with TRBJ2-7; 7 bases map to TRBD1. The CDR3 length is 13 residues. V lost 4 bases and J lost 4; bases outside the gene matches: 4. Germline loops: CDR1 MNHNS, CDR2 SASEGT. DNA of the CDR3: TGTGCCAGCAGTGTTAACAGGGGTTACGAGCAGTACTTC. Its translation is CASSVNRGYEQYF.

This chain links TRBV5-1 with TRBJ2-3; the D gene could be TRBD1 or TRBD2 (7 bases each). The CDR3 is 15 amino acids. Per germline, CDR1 SGHRS and CDR2 YFSETQ. V was clipped by 5 bases and J by 3 bases, with 16 bases between them. CDR3 region: CASRADREGTDTQYF. In DNA form, the CDR3 reads TGCGCCAGCAGGGCAGACAGGGAGGGGACAGATACGCAGTATTTT. The full variable domain, its missing parts supplied by reference TRBV5-1 and TRBJ2-3, is KAGVTQTPRYLIKTRGQQVTLSCSPISGHRSVSWYQQTPGQGLQFLFEYFSETQRNKGNFPGRFSGRQFSNSRSEMNVSTLELGDSALYLCASRADREGTDTQYFGPGTRLTVL.

The V call is TRBV6-5, the J call TRBJ1-5; no firm D call. The CDR3 has 13 amino acids. The V gene lost 4 bases and the J gene lost 4 bases, with 8 bases spanning the gap. Germline loops: CDR1 MNHEY, CDR2 SVGAGI. The CDR3 nucleotides read TGTGCCAGCAGTTCCGAAGGGAATCAGCCCCAGCATTTT. It is translated as CASSSEGNQPQHF.

The chain combines TRBV9 with TRBJ2-1, with 13 bases that match TRBD2. After removal of 3 bases from V and 4 bases from J, the junction contained 7 bases not matched to a gene. The germline gives CDR1 SGDLS, CDR2 YYNGEE. The CDR3 is 17 amino acids. The CDR3 sequence is CASSDILAGGPYNEQFF. The DNA for the CDR3 is TGTGCCAGCAGCGACATACTAGCGGGGGGGCCGTACAATGAGCAGTTCTTC. Full variable domain (missing parts from reference TRBV9 and TRBJ2-1): DSGVTQTPKHLITATGQRVTLRCSPRSGDLSVYWYQQSLDQGLQFLIQYYNGEERAKGNILERFSAQQFPDLHSELNLSSLELGDSALYFCASSDILAGGPYNEQFFGPGTRLTVL.

This chain connects TRBV6-1 to TRBJ1-1; the D is unclear. The germline V gene encodes CDR1 MNHNS and CDR2 SASEGT. Trimming removed 1 base from V and 6 bases from J, with 15 bases in between. The CDR3 contains 15 residues. The CDR3 reads CASSEVQLVNPEAFF. The CDR3 nucleotides are TGTGCCAGCAGTGAAGTTCAATTAGTTAACCCTGAAGCTTTCTTT.

The gene calls are TRBV10-3 and TRBJ2-5, with 10 nucleotides matching TRBD2. This CDR3 spans 18 amino acids. CDR1 is ENHRY and CDR2 is SYGVKD in the germline V gene. V was clipped by 2 bases and J by 2 bases; unmatched bases: 11. CDR3 bases: TGTGCCATCAGTGAGACTTGGACTAGCGGCGAACTTCAAGAGACCCAGTACTTC. Translated: CAISETWTSGELQETQYF.

The chain uses TRBV7-6 and TRBJ1-2; D remains unclear. Per germline, CDR1 SGHVS and CDR2 FNYEAQ. CDR3 size: 16 residues. V dropped 5 bases and J dropped 3 bases, with 19 bases sitting between them. CDR3 sequence (DNA): TGTGCCAGCAGCCCCACCCCAACGGGCACCTACTATGGCTACACCTTC. Its protein is CASSPTPTGTYYGYTF.

A word on this clone: Other DNA sequences in the same sample also yield this CDR3. The chain is built from TRBV7-9 and TRBJ2-7; 8 bases are shared with TRBD2. Looked up from germline, CDR1 is SEHNR and CDR2 is FQNEAQ (reference sequence). Germline trimming cut 5 bases from V and 7 bases from J; bases unmatched to any gene: 13. This CDR3 region has 15 residues. The CDR3 nucleotides are TGTGCCAGCAGCCCCACCGGGACTAGTGGGGGAGAGCAGTACTTC. Protein product: CASSPTGTSGGEQYF.

The CDR3 region is CAYRRNRGLETSYYEQYF. The CDR3 DNA reads TGTGCCTACAGGAGGAACAGGGGGCTCGAGACTAGTTACTACGAGCAGTACTTC. The chain has TRBV21-1 and TRBJ2-7; the table's D call TRBD1 went unverified against the DNA. TRBV21-1 is a recognized pseudogene. The CDR3 consists of 18 residues.

In its sample, this clone was seen once. The rearrangement links TRBV4-1 to TRBJ1-5; 11 nucleotides agree with TRBD1. CDR1 is MGHRA, CDR2 YSYEKL, per germline. Unmatched junction bases numbered 12, after V lost 1 base and J lost 7 bases. The CDR3 consists of 18 residues. CDR3 loop: CASSQVGQGAYLGQPQHF. The CDR3 nucleotides are TGCGCCAGCAGCCAAGTAGGACAGGGGGCGTATTTAGGCCAGCCCCAGCATTTT.

Details on this clone: The sample holds other DNA sequences that translate to the same CDR3. The chain combines TRBV6-5 with TRBJ1-5; D is uncertain. The CDR3 has 13 amino acids. Trimming pared 3 bases from V and 6 bases from J, leaving 9 bases between. Germline CDR1 is MNHEY and CDR2 is SVGAGI. In DNA, the CDR3 is TGTGCCAGCAGTTATGGGTCCGGTCAGCCCCAGCATTTT. The encoded protein is CASSYGSGQPQHF.

The CDR3 region is CSVEGEAAYNEQFF. CDR3 in DNA: TGCAGCGTTGAAGGGGAGGCGGCCTACAATGAGCAGTTCTTC. The V call is TRBV29-1, the J call TRBJ2-1; D perhaps matches TRBD2 (6 bases). Between the trimmed V and J ends, which lost 1 base and 2 bases, there was a span of 9 bases. This CDR3 spans 14 amino acids. Germline values: CDR1 SQVTM, CDR2 ANQGSEA.

The V gene is TRBV27, the J gene TRBJ1-5, with TRBD1 identical over 7 bases. This CDR3 comprises 13 residues. Germline trimming cut 2 bases from V and 6 bases from J; bases unmatched to any gene: 1. Germline V CDR1 and CDR2: MNHEY, SMNVEV (reference sequence). CDR3 protein: CASSLDRAQPQHF. In nucleotides, the CDR3 is TGTGCCAGCAGTTTAGACAGGGCTCAGCCCCAGCATTTT.

The V call is TRBV30, the J call TRBJ1-6; D gene ambiguous. The CDR3 extends over 13 amino acids. Trimming pared 4 bases from V and 6 bases from J, leaving 10 bases between. In germline, CDR1 is GTSNPN, CDR2 SVGIG (reference sequence). CDR3 nucleotides: TGTGCCTGGAATCGTTACAGTAATTCACCCCTCCACTTT. Translated, it gives CAWNRYSNSPLHF.